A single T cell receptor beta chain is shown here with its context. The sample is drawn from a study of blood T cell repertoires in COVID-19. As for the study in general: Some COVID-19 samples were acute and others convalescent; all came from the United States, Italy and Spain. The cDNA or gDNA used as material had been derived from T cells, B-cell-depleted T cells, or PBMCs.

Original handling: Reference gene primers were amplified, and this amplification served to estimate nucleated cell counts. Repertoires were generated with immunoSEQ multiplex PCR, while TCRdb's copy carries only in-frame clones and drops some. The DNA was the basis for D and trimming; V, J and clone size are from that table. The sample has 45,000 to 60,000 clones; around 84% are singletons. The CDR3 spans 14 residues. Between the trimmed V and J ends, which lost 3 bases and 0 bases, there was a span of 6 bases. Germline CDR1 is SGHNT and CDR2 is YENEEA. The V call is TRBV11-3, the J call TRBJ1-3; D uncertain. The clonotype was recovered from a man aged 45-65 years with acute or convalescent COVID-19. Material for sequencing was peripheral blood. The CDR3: CASSLGSSGNTIYF. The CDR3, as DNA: TGTGCCAGCAGCTTGGGCAGCTCTGGAAACACCATATATTTT.